The 28 T cell receptor beta chains in this list originate from one sample, sequenced in a study of T-cell memory formation after mild COVID-19. Each CDR3 protein is one row after TCRdb ran MiXCR on the 5' RACE reads. Here the sample spans under 200,000 distinct CDR3 sequences, approximately 10% being singletons. Material: PBMCs or a T cell subset sorted from them (not recorded which). Receptor source: a man in his late teens or twenties who had mild COVID-19 (a few samples of this study predate the infection). Cell type and time point are not known.

This clonotype was seen only a few times. The V gene is TRBV28, the J gene TRBJ1-2, with 7 bases aligning to TRBD1. V trimming: 4 bases; J trimming: 4 bases; junction bases outside the gene matches: 9. The germline V gene has CDR1 MDHEN and CDR2 SYDVKM. The CDR3 is made up of 15 amino acids. CDR3 nucleotides: TGTGCCAGCAGTTCCCCAGGGGGGAGCGGCTATGGCTACACCTTC. This sequence encodes CASSSPGGSGYGYTF.

V is TRBV7-2 and J is TRBJ2-6; no reliable D call. The V end lost 7 bases, the J end lost 1 base, and 14 bases lay between the germline ends. Germline V gene sequence: CDR1 SGHTA, CDR2 FQGNSA. The CDR3 runs to 16 residues. CDR3 coding DNA: TGTGCCAGCACCTCATATGGGGTATCTGGGGCCAACGTCCTGACTTTC. This encodes CASTSYGVSGANVLTF.

This clonotype was detected only a few times. The V call is TRBV20-1, the J call TRBJ2-5; 8 bases line up with TRBD1. Germline loops: CDR1 DFQATT, CDR2 SNEGSKA (reference sequence). This CDR3 is built from 14 residues. With V trimmed by 5 bases and J by 5 bases, 10 bases remained unmatched. CDR3 sequence reads: CSAYQGAAGETQYF. CDR3 bases: TGCAGTGCTTACCAGGGGGCGGCGGGGGAGACCCAGTACTTC.

This chain joins TRBV6-5 and TRBJ2-7, with a tentative D call TRBD1 (6 bases). The CDR3 runs to 12 residues. CDR1 and CDR2 from the germline V gene are MNHEY and SVGAGI. V lost 6 bases and J 6 bases, leaving 12 bases between the germline ends. The CDR3 is CASSPDRREQYF. In nucleotides, the CDR3 is TGTGCCAGCAGCCCCGACAGGCGCGAGCAGTACTTC.

This chain joins TRBV5-5 and TRBJ2-3; the D gene is possibly TRBD1 (7 bases). CDR1 and CDR2 (germline): SGHKS, YYEKEE (reference sequence). This CDR3 region has 16 residues. Trimming shortened V by 4 bases and J by 3 bases, and 18 bases separated the two germline ends. This CDR3 reads CASSLPGGTPTDTQYF. The CDR3 bases are TGTGCCAGCAGCCTCCCAGGGGGGACCCCTACAGATACGCAGTATTTT.

This clonotype was found a few times. The gene calls are TRBV10-3 and TRBJ1-2; 10 bases fit TRBD1. Trimming removed 5 bases from V and 6 bases from J; junction bases left unmatched: 3. Germline-derived CDR1 and CDR2 are ENHRY and SYGVKD. The CDR3 consists of 13 residues. The chain's CDR3 is CAISPDRGNGYTF. CDR3 coding DNA: TGTGCCATCAGTCCGGACAGGGGGAATGGCTACACCTTC.

The gene calls are TRBV18 and TRBJ2-7, with unresolved D. V was trimmed by 0 bases and J by 0 bases, leaving 12 bases between them. CDR1 KGHSH and CDR2 LQKENI come from the germline V gene. The length of the CDR3 is 16 residues. CDR3 coding DNA: TGTGCCAGCTCACCACCGGTCTTACAGCCCTCCTACGAGCAGTACTTC. It is translated as CASSPPVLQPSYEQYF.

This chain uses TRBV18 with TRBJ1-5, with 7 positions matching TRBD1. This CDR3 region has 15 residues. Germline CDR1 and CDR2: KGHSH and LQKENI. V was clipped by 1 base and J by 4 bases; unmatched bases: 4. The CDR3 reads CASSPRGQPNQPQHF. DNA of the CDR3: TGTGCCAGCTCACCACGGGGACAGCCTAATCAGCCCCAGCATTTT.

This rearrangement joins TRBV7-2 to TRBJ2-7, with 13 bases identical to TRBD2. The CDR3 extends over 15 amino acids. J was trimmed by 3 bases and V by 5 bases; bases with no gene match: 4. Germline values: CDR1 SGHTA, CDR2 FQGNSA. The CDR3 nucleotides are TGTGCCAGCAGCCAAACTAGCGGGGGGGGCTACGAGCAGTACTTC. This encodes CASSQTSGGGYEQYF.

The rearrangement uses TRBV2 and TRBJ2-5; 7 bases match TRBD2. The germline gives CDR1 SNHLY, CDR2 FYNNEI. The CDR3 sequence is 13 residues long. Unmatched junction bases numbered 2, after V lost 6 bases and J lost 1 base. Written as DNA, the CDR3 is TGTGCCAGCAGAGCGGGACCCCAAGAGACCCAGTACTTC. Its translation is CASRAGPQETQYF. The variable domain in full, completed from reference TRBV2 and TRBJ2-5, reads EPEVTQTPSHQVTQMGQEVILRCVPISNHLYFYWYRQILGQKVEFLVSFYNNEISEKSEIFDDQFSVERPDGSNFTLKIRSTKLEDSAMYFCASRAGPQETQYFGPGTRLLVL.

This chain's CDR3 is CATTRAYNEQFF. The CDR3 coding sequence is TGTGCCACAACCAGGGCTTACAATGAGCAGTTCTTC. The rearrangement uses TRBV2 and TRBJ2-1; TRBD1 is a possible D gene (5 bases). This CDR3 contains 12 residues. Germline V gene lookup returns CDR1 SNHLY and CDR2 FYNNEI. Trimming stripped 10 bases from V and 4 bases from J, with 11 bases between.

This clonotype was seen repeatedly, ten times or more. The chain is built from TRBV5-1 and TRBJ2-1; perhaps TRBD1 as D (5 bases). This CDR3 spans 16 amino acids. V gave up 3 bases and J gave up 0 bases, with 13 bases separating them. CDR1 and CDR2 (germline): SGHRS, YFSETQ. The CDR3 DNA sequence: TGCGCCAGCAGCTCGATTGGGGCCAGCTCCTACAATGAGCAGTTCTTC. Translated: CASSSIGASSYNEQFF.

This clonotype was observed a handful of times. The gene calls are TRBV4-1 and TRBJ1-5, with D unresolved. This CDR3 is 15 amino acids long. Per the germline V gene, CDR1 is MGHRA and CDR2 is YSYEKL. Trimming stripped 1 base from V and 6 bases from J, with 13 bases between. The CDR3 region is CASSQVPGVGQPQHF. The CDR3 DNA reads as TGCGCCAGCAGCCAAGTGCCCGGGGTTGGTCAGCCCCAGCATTTT.

The rearrangement uses TRBV12-3 or TRBV12-4 and TRBJ2-7; a weak D match, TRBD1 (5 bases). This CDR3 is 15 amino acids long. The V gene lost 6 bases and the J gene lost 1 base, with 16 bases spanning the gap. Written as DNA, the CDR3 is TGTGCCAGCAGCGTTGACAGATTTCCATCCTACGAGCAGTACTTC. Translating gives CASSVDRFPSYEQYF.

In its sample, this clonotype was seen a few times. The V and J genes are TRBV11-2 and TRBJ1-2, with a possible D match to TRBD1 (5 bases). The CDR3 spans 17 residues. Germline CDR1 reads SGHAT; CDR2 reads FQNNGV. Trimming took 1 base from V and 0 from J, leaving 15 bases between them. DNA of the CDR3: TGTGCCAGCAGCTTAGTTCGGGGCAGGGACCCTAACTATGGCTACACCTTC. It is translated as CASSLVRGRDPNYGYTF.

This clonotype has only a few counts. The genes are TRBV2 and TRBJ1-2; possibly TRBD1 for D (6 bases). The ends were cut back, 6 bases at V and 5 bases at J, with 16 bases in the middle. CDR3 size: 14 residues. Germline CDR1 and CDR2: SNHLY and FYNNEI. The CDR3 nucleotides are TGTGCCAGCAGCCAACAGGGAGCAGAGTATGGCTACACCTTC. It codes for CASSQQGAEYGYTF.

The V gene is TRBV20-1, the J gene TRBJ1-6; D remains unclear. Trimming shortened V by 3 bases and J by 10 bases, and 13 bases separated the two germline ends. This CDR3 region has 13 residues. Germline V lookup: CDR1 DFQATT, CDR2 SNEGSKA (reference sequence). CDR3 coding DNA: TGCAGTGCTAGGGGGTTATTGGCCTCACCCCTCCACTTT. This encodes CSARGLLASPLHF.

The rearrangement joins TRBV18 to TRBJ2-4, with a tentative D call TRBD1 (7 bases). This CDR3 region has 13 residues. Germline-derived CDR1 and CDR2 are KGHSH and LQKENI. The V gene lost 6 bases and the J gene lost 8 bases, with 14 bases spanning the gap. The DNA for the CDR3 is TGTGCCAGCTCCGACCAGGGGGAGGACATTCAGTACTTC. This gives the protein CASSDQGEDIQYF.

This clonotype appeared many times. The chain recombines TRBV7-9 with TRBJ1-5, with no clear D. This CDR3 region has 13 residues. Germline V gives CDR1 SEHNR, CDR2 FQNEAQ (reference sequence). Deletions cut 5 bases from V and 7 bases from J, with 12 bases between. CDR3 residues: CASSLPGGQPQHF. CDR3 DNA: TGTGCCAGCAGCCTGCCGGGAGGGCAGCCCCAGCATTTT.

This clonotype was seen repeatedly, ten times or more. V gene TRBV5-1 combines with J gene TRBJ2-5; 9 bases align to TRBD2. CDR1 is SGHRS, CDR2 YFSETQ, per germline. This CDR3 is built from 15 residues. V was pared by 2 bases and J by 5 bases, with 7 bases of the junction left unmatched. The CDR3: CASSFSASGAETQYF. CDR3 nucleotide sequence: TGCGCCAGCAGCTTCAGTGCTAGCGGGGCGGAGACCCAGTACTTC.

This clonotype was seen more than once but under ten times. This chain connects TRBV20-1 to TRBJ2-1, with D tentatively TRBD1 (6 bases). Germline CDR1 is DFQATT and CDR2 is SNEGSKA (reference sequence). The CDR3 length is 11 residues. V lost 5 bases and J lost 6, with 8 bases in between. CDR3 region: CSAGQPNEQFF. In DNA form, the CDR3 reads TGCAGTGCTGGACAGCCCAATGAGCAGTTCTTC.

This clonotype appeared a few times. This chain uses TRBV11-3 with TRBJ2-2; TRBD1 aligns across 8 bases. Germline V gene data show CDR1 as SGHNT and CDR2 as YENEEA. V trimming: 5 bases; J trimming: 6 bases; junction bases outside the gene matches: 5. The CDR3 covers 14 residues. The CDR3 spells CASSIGQGSGELFF. CDR3 in DNA: TGTGCCAGCAGCATAGGACAGGGTTCCGGGGAGCTGTTTTTT.

A remark on this clonotype: This may be a read error, as it is one base from a much larger clone. The chain uses TRBV12-3 or TRBV12-4 and TRBJ2-5; TRBD1 might be the D (5 bases). Trimming left V 7 bases short and J 0 bases short, with 9 bases between. CDR3 length: 13 amino acids. The CDR3 DNA sequence: TGTGCCAGCACCAGACAGAACCAAGAGACCCAGTACTTC. Translation gives CASTRQNQETQYF.

The J gene is TRBJ2-3, the V gene TRBV7-2; 9 positions match TRBD2. The V gene end was trimmed by 2 bases and the J gene end by 2 bases; junction bases not matched to a gene: 11. The CDR3 totals 18 residues. Germline CDR1 and CDR2: SGHTA and FQGNSA. CDR3: CASSLRRGGLAYTDTQYF. DNA for the CDR3: TGTGCCAGCAGCTTAAGGCGGGGGGGCCTAGCTTACACAGATACGCAGTATTTT.

This clonotype showed up just a few times. This rearrangement joins TRBV28 to TRBJ2-3, with D possibly being TRBD2 (6 bases). Looked up from germline, CDR1 is MDHEN and CDR2 is SYDVKM. Trimming pared 11 bases from V and 3 bases from J, leaving 21 bases between. The CDR3 is made up of 15 amino acids. This CDR3 reads CADRGPGEETDTQYF. The CDR3 DNA follows: TGTGCCGACCGTGGGCCGGGGGAGGAGACAGATACGCAGTATTTT. The complete variable domain, with remaining parts taken from reference TRBV28 and TRBJ2-3, reads DVKVTQSSRYLVKRTGEKVFLECVQDMDHENMFWYRQDPGLGLRLIYFSYDVKMKEKGDIPEGYSVSREKKERFSLILESASTNQTSMYLCADRGPGEETDTQYFGPGTRLTVL.

This clonotype occurred many times. The gene calls are TRBV15 and TRBJ2-5; weak D call: TRBD2 (7 bases). CDR1 and CDR2 from the germline V gene are LNHNV and YYDKDF (reference sequence). The CDR3 runs to 13 residues. Deletions cut 8 bases from V and 4 bases from J, with 14 bases between. CDR3 protein: CATGPRGGETQYF. CDR3 DNA: TGTGCCACCGGACCGAGGGGGGGAGAGACCCAGTACTTC.

This clonotype was recorded many times. The chain is built from TRBV12-3 or TRBV12-4 and TRBJ2-2; TRBD1 matches 7 bases. Trimming removed 7 bases from V and 4 bases from J; junction bases left unmatched: 3. The length of the CDR3 is 13 residues. The CDR3 here is CASKQGRTGELFF. The CDR3 DNA follows: TGTGCCAGCAAACAGGGGCGCACCGGGGAGCTGTTTTTT.

The genes are TRBV20-1 and TRBJ1-6, with D hard to call. V shed 4 bases and J shed 7 bases, with 8 bases lying between them. From germline, CDR1 is DFQATT and CDR2 SNEGSKA (reference sequence). There are 12 residues in the CDR3. The CDR3: CSAKGGNSPLHF. Here the CDR3 DNA reads TGCAGTGCTAAGGGAGGGAATTCACCCCTCCACTTT.